A selection of T cell receptor beta chains follows, all from one sample in a study of T cells in pancreatic ductal adenocarcinoma. Sequencing used immunoSEQ multiplex PCR; TCRdb keeps in-frame clones, though not all of them. The sample has more than 85,000 clones; 90% to 95% are singletons. Sequencing was done on a sample of PBMCs. Receptor source: a human donor with pancreatic ductal adenocarcinoma. Both conserved end residues are part of each CDR3. D genes are given only for firm matches. Not every row has a clone size; where given, it reads once, few, many or a size class.

D	length	size	V	J	DNA	CDR3
TRBD1	16	-	TRBV6-5	TRBJ2-2	TGTGCCAGCAGTTACTCTGGACAGGGTAACACCGGGGAGCTGTTTTTT	CASSYSGQGNTGELFF
-	17	-	TRBV7-6	TRBJ1-5	TGTGCCAGCAGCTTATTTACAGACGGGGTTGGCAATCAGCCCCAGCATTTT	CASSLFTDGVGNQPQHF
TRBD1	15	-	TRBV6-5	TRBJ2-7	TGTGCCAGCAGTTATGATACAGGGGTGTACTACGAGCAGTACTTC	CASSYDTGVYYEQYF
-	15	-	TRBV2	TRBJ2-1	TGTGCCAGCAGTGCAAATAGCGGCTCCTACAATGAGCAGTTCTTC	CASSANSGSYNEQFF
TRBD2	18	-	TRBV9	TRBJ2-5	TGTGCCAGCAGCGTAGGGCTAGCGGGAGTGGGTTGGGGAGAGACCCAGTACTTC	CASSVGLAGVGWGETQYF
-	14	-	TRBV11-2	TRBJ2-2	TGTGCCAGCAGCTCAATAAAGGGGGCCGGGGAGCTGTTTTTT	CASSSIKGAGELFF
-	14	-	TRBV30	TRBJ2-1	TGTGCCTGGAGTGACCAAGGCGAGGTCCGTGAGCAGTTCTTC	CAWSDQGEVREQFF
-	14	-	TRBV4-1	TRBJ1-2	TGCGCCAGCAGCCATGATACAGGGCAGCAAGGCTACACCTTC	CASSHDTGQQGYTF
-	13	-	TRBV18	TRBJ2-2	TGTGCCAGCTCACCGTTGGACAGCGGGGAGCTGTTTTTT	CASSPLDSGELFF
TRBD1	16	-	TRBV2	TRBJ2-2	TGTGCCAGCAGTGAAGCGCTTCAGGGGGCAACCGGGGAGCTGTTTTTT	CASSEALQGATGELFF
TRBD1	14	-	TRBV10-3	TRBJ2-7	TGTGCCATCAGGGGGACAGGGGGACACTACGAGCAGTACTTC	CAIRGTGGHYEQYF
-	13	-	TRBV10-3	TRBJ2-2	TGTGCCATCAGTGAACCTAGATCCGGGGAGCTGTTTTTT	CAISEPRSGELFF
TRBD2	17	-	TRBV5-1	TRBJ2-2	TGCGCCAGCAGCCTAATAGTTGGTAGCGGGAGCTCCGGGGAGCTGTTTTTT	CASSLIVGSGSSGELFF
-	14	-	TRBV7-9	TRBJ2-3	TGTGCCAGCAGTACCACCCGGGTCCCAGATACGCAGTATTTT	CASSTTRVPDTQYF
-	18	once	TRBV10-1	TRBJ2-1	TGCGCCAGCAGTGAGCCACGACAGGAGTCTAGCGGAGGCAATGAGCAGTTCTTC	CASSEPRQESSGGNEQFF
-	14	-	TRBV9	TRBJ1-1	TGTGCCAGCAGCGTCCTCGAAAGGAGCACTGAAGCTTTCTTT	CASSVLERSTEAFF
-	14	-	TRBV7-2	TRBJ1-4	TGTGCCAGCAGCTTAAGCGAGGTTGACGAAAAACTGTTTTTT	CASSLSEVDEKLFF
-	15	-	TRBV4-3	TRBJ2-3	TGCGCCAGCAGCCAAGATGGTCTGGGGCGAGATACGCAGTATTTT	CASSQDGLGRDTQYF
-	13	-	TRBV25-1	TRBJ1-1	TGTGCCAGCACCAAGACTGCTAACACTGAAGCTTTCTTT	CASTKTANTEAFF
-	13	-	TRBV30	TRBJ2-2	TGTGCCTGGAGCGGGAGAAACACCGGGGAGCTGTTTTTT	CAWSGRNTGELFF
TRBD2	15	-	TRBV9	TRBJ2-1	TGTGCCAGCAGCGTTAGCGGGGTCGGTGGCGATGAGCAGTTCTTC	CASSVSGVGGDEQFF
-	13	-	TRBV10-3	TRBJ1-2	TGTGCCATCAGTGAACAGGAAGACTATGGCTACACCTTC	CAISEQEDYGYTF
-	14	-	TRBV19	TRBJ1-5	TGTGCCAGTAGCCCGCAGGGTGGCAATCAGCCCCAGCATTTT	CASSPQGGNQPQHF
-	13	-	TRBV11-1	TRBJ2-7	TGTGCCAGCAGCTGGGGGCGTCGGTACGAGCAGTACTTC	CASSWGRRYEQYF
TRBD2	15	-	TRBV11-2	TRBJ2-7	TGTGCCAGCAGCCCCGGACTAGCGGGAGTCGTACCGTTGAACTTC	CASSPGLAGVVPLNF
TRBD1	16	once	TRBV5-1	TRBJ1-4	TGCGCCAGCAGCAAGGGGACAGGCGATTTTAATGAAAAACTGTTTTTT	CASSKGTGDFNEKLFF
-	15	-	TRBV19	TRBJ2-6	TGTGCCAGTAGTACCTTCGAGGCGGGGGCCAACGTCCTGACTTTC	CASSTFEAGANVLTF
-	17	-	TRBV29-1	TRBJ2-6	TGCAGCGTTGGTTCAGGGGCCGATAGTACTGGTGCCAACGTCCTGACTTTC	CSVGSGADSTGANVLTF
-	10	-	TRBV29-1	TRBJ2-1	TGCAGCGTATCGGGTCATGAGCAGTTCTTC	CSVSGHEQFF
-	14	-	TRBV2	TRBJ2-3	TGTGCCAGCAGTGAGTTCAGGGTGGTAGATACGCAGTATTTT	CASSEFRVVDTQYF
-	13	-	TRBV27	TRBJ1-5	TGTGCCAGCAGTTTGCGGGGGTTCCAGCCCCAGCATTTT	CASSLRGFQPQHF
TRBD2	16	-	TRBV12-5	TRBJ2-3	TGTGCTAGTGGCCTGGGACTAGCGGGATCCACAGATACGCAGTATTTT	CASGLGLAGSTDTQYF
TRBD2	16	-	TRBV2	TRBJ2-7	TGTGCCAGCAGGGGGGTGGAAGCGGGAAAGGGAAACGAGCAGTACTTC	CASRGVEAGKGNEQYF
-	15	-	TRBV21-1	TRBJ1-2	TGTGCCACCACAGGGCCCCCTTCGGCTAACTATGGCTACACCTTC	CATTGPPSANYGYTF
-	15	-	TRBV7-8	TRBJ2-1	TGTGCCAGCAGCCCCTCGAGGCGGGGAATCAATGAGCAGTTCTTC	CASSPSRRGINEQFF
-	15	-	TRBV9	TRBJ1-1	TGTGCCAGCAGCGCAAGCGGGACGTCAGACACTGAAGCTTTCTTT	CASSASGTSDTEAFF
-	14	-	TRBV30	TRBJ1-1	TGTGCCTGGAGTGTAGGAGCTCTGAACACTGAAGCTTTCTTT	CAWSVGALNTEAFF
-	15	-	TRBV19	TRBJ2-2	TGTGCCAGTAATGACCAACAGATTCACACCGGGGAGCTGTTTTTT	CASNDQQIHTGELFF